This T cell receptor beta chain was captured by sequencing in a study of cytomegalovirus exposure and HLA in healthy donors (dated by TCRdb to about 2017). About the full investigation: According to an earlier analysis of around 600 of the donors, 150 million to 200 million T cells yielded 117 million unique TCR beta sequences and 276 Gb of sequence data. In a later analysis, previously published TCR beta repertoires from several hundred donors were re-analyzed and high-resolution HLA genotyping was added so that TCR occurrence patterns could be studied. Rather than drawing on any new phenotypic data, the later analysis identified candidate immune exposures from TCR beta sequences and the way those sequences occurred across donors. An early release that covered roughly 600 HLA-typed donors contained approximately 300 gigabases of sequencing data and 70 million to 100 million unique TCR sequences. HLA typing covered class I and class II loci at four-digit resolution. Donor age, sex, ethnicity and CMV serostatus were compiled alongside the repertoire data. The T cell repertoires of several hundred subjects were profiled by immunosequencing and related to cytomegalovirus serostatus. Roughly 5 DR-DQ haplotypes were handled as single units for association and clustering because linkage in the cohort was strong. Among some 410 genotyped donors of the cohort, an average of about 240,000 unique TCR beta nucleotide sequences were sequenced per donor, about a sixth of them non-productive. All discovery cohort repertoires had been generated on a single sequencing platform. In an earlier analysis of 500 to 650 of the donors, high-throughput TCR beta sequencing was used to judge whether each TCR beta V gene segment behaved as functional or pseudogenic. A later genetic analysis used genome-wide SNP genotypes for about three fifths of the 666 donors, treating that subset as a discovery cohort. Along with the approximately 700-subject first cohort, a separate validation cohort of over a hundred different subjects was used. The genetic ancestry cluster associated with self-reported Caucasian donors included 81% of the roughly 390 genotyped donors. Typing coverage varied by locus: about 620-630 donors for A, B, C, DRB1 and DQB1; approximately 560 for DQA1; more than 600 for DPA1; roughly 450 for DPB1. To predict cytomegalovirus infection status, the study combined high-throughput TCR immunosequencing, statistical association of individual TCRs with disease status, and machine learning. The study was designed to test whether signatures of past pathogen exposure could be identified by cataloging public T cell receptors.

Receptor libraries were prepared by the immunoSEQ multiplex PCR assay. The multiplex PCR relied on a mix of 60 forward primers for TCR Vbeta segments and 13 reverse primers for TCR Jbeta segments. A multiplex PCR assay on genomic DNA amplified the CDR3 region of rearranged TCR beta genes. The amplified TCR beta libraries were sequenced on the Illumina HiSeq System as 87-base-pair reads. The study's own analysis went as follows. Across the 500 to 700 repertoires, a later analysis counted some 80 million unique TCR beta chains, approximately 12 million of which were shared by at least two donors. Raw reads were error-corrected and collapsed into unique sequences with a nearest-neighbor algorithm that merged closely related sequences to remove PCR and sequencing errors. CDR3 sequences were aligned to IMGT reference sequences to assign V, D and J gene segments. Each retained sequence needed at least a six-nucleotide match to both a V gene segment and a J gene segment. A rearrangement counted as productive if the CDR3 had no stop codons and remained in frame with V and J, and every other rearrangement counted as non-productive. Following IMGT convention, CDR3 was defined as the stretch from the second conserved V-encoded cysteine up to the conserved J-encoded phenylalanine. Sequences without an unambiguous match to a single V gene segment were excluded from the earlier analysis of a few hundred of the donors. In an earlier analysis of several hundred of the donors, V segments were called functional above 56.7% productive rearrangements and were called segregating when the between-donor standard deviation exceeded 5%. A statistical classification framework was built to diagnose cytomegalovirus status from the catalog of TCR beta chain sequences. A later analysis assigned V and J genes by comparing TCR nucleotide sequences with IMGT/GENE-DB human TR gene sequences. A later analysis assigned CDR3 sequences and most-parsimonious VDJ recombination scenarios with the TCRdist pipeline. In a later analysis, each TCR beta chain was defined by its CDR3 amino acid sequence together with its V-gene family, and reads lacking a unique V-gene family were excluded. To address suspected cross-contamination and a sequencing artifact, a later analysis removed roughly 580 highly shared, low-generation-probability nucleotide sequences. In a later analysis, a clonal expansion index for each public chain was calculated from normalized within-repertoire ranks of inferred template counts. Generation probabilities in a later analysis came from a VDJ recombination model fitted to out-of-frame rearrangements, and those results were checked against IGoR. In a later analysis, hypergeometric tests were used to score TCR-TCR, TCR-HLA and TCR-CMV co-occurrence, with a repertoire-size bias correction applied to TCR pairs. A later analysis estimated false discovery rates by permuting HLA or CMV assignments 20 times. In a later analysis, co-occurring TCRs were grouped using DBSCAN, with TCRdist sequence similarity added in when clustering inside HLA-allele-positive subsets. Repertoires with fewer than 30,000 or more than 120,000 public chains, plus five repertoires with anomalous nucleotide sharing, were excluded from co-occurrence clustering. In TCRdb, the immuneACCESS table is reduced to in-frame sequences with V and J assigned. These tables do not hold every clone; where another copy was compared, an unresolved V gene accounts for under half, and the others remain unexplained. The D gene and trimming were derived from the DNA, and the V and J assignments and clone size from that table. This sample's table has entries for roughly 53,000 clones. The ten largest clones represent around an eighth of the sample.

Broad study findings and their caveats: Sequencing depth was assumed to be roughly uniform across donors in the presence/absence analyses, though that assumption may not hold. For the cohort, immune exposure information was limited to CMV serostatus. A cluster of highly shared sequence variants was judged likely to represent a technical artifact of the sequencing pipeline. Most CMV-associated TCR beta chains appeared to be HLA-restricted in a later analysis, and the HLA associations seemed to be driven largely by CMV exposure. Most TCR sequences were seen in very few donors, while some public TCRs were found in many individuals. Specific HLA alleles were associated with 15,000 to 20,000 TCR beta sequences at a false discovery rate of 0.05 in a later analysis. Linkage disequilibrium might explain the correlated functional status among segregating V segments, but an unknown experimental factor could not be ruled out. In an earlier analysis of about 600 of the donors, most TCR beta V segments appeared in productive rearrangements about 87% or about 30% of the time, broadly matching IMGT annotations. The 87-base-pair reads could not distinguish some IMGT-functional V segments, including TRBV6-2 and TRBV6-3, so those segments were excluded. According to a later analysis, parvovirus B19, influenza, CMV and Epstein-Barr virus appeared linked to several top co-occurrence clusters. A total of about 150 TCR beta chains were listed by the study as associated with cytomegalovirus. In both the original and validation cohorts, the classifier was reported to diagnose cytomegalovirus status with high specificity and sensitivity. In a later genetic analysis, a missense DCLRE1C variant was associated with V-gene and J-gene trimming of TCR beta chains, and the association was replicated in an independent cohort. Strong co-occurrence of HLA alleles, especially DR and DQ, made assigning TCR associations to individual alleles difficult. A further reported finding was that TCR beta sequences accurately predicted the HLA-A and HLA-B alleles for most subjects in the first cohort. According to a later genetic analysis, donors in an Asian-associated ancestry cluster had fewer N-insertions in productive TCRs than the roughly 670-donor mean. In a later analysis, TCR association rates were found to vary across HLA loci, with the most associated TCRs seen for DRB1 alleles and the fewest for HLA-C alleles. The earlier analysis of some 560 of the donors excluded fewer than 20 rarely observed V segments, including chromosome 9 orphons, because counts were too low. Because some donors lacked HLA typing at each locus, the association tests relied only on the typed subset. Compared with equally common non-associated chains, HLA-associated TCR beta chains in a later analysis were more clonally expanded and had lower generation probabilities. The authors suggested that the approach could potentially be generalized to other disease states and immunological phenotypes. In vitro tests confirmed that a few of the cytomegalovirus-associated TCR beta chains recognize cytomegalovirus antigens. Only TCR beta chains were sequenced in this cohort, and the absence of alpha or paired-chain data limited detectable features.

Comments on this clone: Its antigen target is currently unknown.

In total, roughly 710 healthy bone marrow donors made up the cohort. Cohort members were all nominally healthy when sampled, although unrecorded immune exposures were likely present. The donor was CMV seropositive and was included in the group of approximately 310 seropositive cohort members. A peripheral blood sample was provided by each donor, and peripheral blood mononuclear cells were used for TCR beta sequencing. Genomic DNA extraction from the blood cell samples was performed with the Qiagen DNeasy Blood Extraction Kit. In the germline V gene, CDR1 corresponds to SGHRS and CDR2 to YFSETQ. Trimming removed 4 bases from V and 0 bases from J, leaving 16 bases between the germline ends. The CDR3 numbers 17 residues from cysteine through phenylalanine. Kept here is only the CDR3 DNA, which spans 51 bases and is read in frame from base 1.

Material for sequencing was PBMCs. This sequence was found in a man in his late teens or twenties in good health and CMV-seropositive. The V and J genes are TRBV5-1 and TRBJ2-2; matching of 5 bases hints at TRBD2 as the D gene. The CDR3 region reads CASSPAGGLTNTGELFF. At the DNA level, the sequence is TGCGCCAGCAGCCCGGCAGGAGGCCTTACGAACACCGGGGAGCTGTTTTTT.